These T cell receptor beta chains were read from a single sample in a study of blood T cell repertoires in COVID-19. Data came from immunoSEQ multiplex PCR; TCRdb stores just in-frame clones and leaves some out. The sample shows approximately 300,000 clones, roughly 90% of them seen only once. The sample was peripheral blood. These receptor sequences come from a woman aged 25-40 years with COVID-19, enrolled during active disease. The CDR3 runs from the conserved cysteine through the conserved F or W. The D gene is left open where the match is weak. The size entry is marked missing in some rows and otherwise reads once, few, many or a size class.

V	size	length	D	J	DNA	CDR3
TRBV19	-	15	-	TRBJ1-6	TGTGCCAGTAGTCCAATCCCGGGATCTAATTCACCCCTCCACTTT	CASSPIPGSNSPLHF
TRBV5-1	-	16	-	TRBJ2-6	TGCGCCAGCAGCGGCAGGGGATCCTCTGGGGCCAACGTCCTGACTTTC	CASSGRGSSGANVLTF
TRBV27	-	16	-	TRBJ1-1	TGTGCCAGCAGTTTATCCCCAGGCAGGGTGAACACTGAAGCTTTCTTT	CASSLSPGRVNTEAFF
TRBV5-1	-	14	-	TRBJ2-7	TGCGCCAGCAGCTCGACTGACAGTTTCACCGAGCAGTACTTC	CASSSTDSFTEQYF
TRBV30	-	13	TRBD1	TRBJ2-6	TGTGCCTCCAGGGGGAGCGGGGCCAACGTCCTGACTTTC	CASRGSGANVLTF
TRBV2	-	13	-	TRBJ1-1	TGTGCCAGCAGTGTACAGGGAAACACTGAAGCTTTCTTT	CASSVQGNTEAFF
TRBV4-1	-	15	-	TRBJ1-1	TGCGCCAGCAGCCAACTTGGGCGACAGTCCACTGAAGCTTTCTTT	CASSQLGRQSTEAFF
TRBV24-1	-	12	-	TRBJ1-4	TGTGCCACCAGTGGCAGGGAAAGGAAACTGTTTTTT	CATSGRERKLFF
TRBV2	-	16	TRBD1	TRBJ2-2	TGTGCCAGCAGTGAAGCGCGGGACAGGGTGGCCGGGGAGCTGTTTTTT	CASSEARDRVAGELFF
TRBV7-2	-	16	-	TRBJ1-2	TGTGCCAGCAGCCCCCCCGGGTGGAGGGCGGAGGCTGGCTACACCTTC	CASSPPGWRAEAGYTF
TRBV5-8	-	15	TRBD1	TRBJ2-5	TGTGCCAGCAGCTTTGGGACAGGGGCGCAAGAGACCCAGTACTTC	CASSFGTGAQETQYF
TRBV4-1	once	16	-	TRBJ2-1	TGCGCCAGCAGCCAAGTGGGGGGAGGACCTCACAATGAGCAGTTCTTC	CASSQVGGGPHNEQFF
TRBV30	-	14	-	TRBJ1-2	TGTGCCTGGAGTGCGGGGACACCTGATGCTGGCTACACCTTC	CAWSAGTPDAGYTF
TRBV19	-	18	TRBD2	TRBJ2-3	TGTGCCAGCCGCGCGCCCCTAGCGGGAGGGGGGATCACAGATACGCAGTATTTT	CASRAPLAGGGITDTQYF
TRBV11-3	-	13	-	TRBJ2-1	TGTGCCAGCAGCTCCGGGACTCACAATGAGCAGTTCTTC	CASSSGTHNEQFF
TRBV2	-	16	-	TRBJ1-4	TGTGCCAGCACCTCACTACCCCGGGGGTCTAGGGAAAAACTGTTTTTT	CASTSLPRGSREKLFF
TRBV7-3	-	15	TRBD2	TRBJ2-1	TGTGCCAGCAGCCCAGGACTAGCCGACTACAATGAGCAGTTCTTC	CASSPGLADYNEQFF
TRBV5-1	-	15	-	TRBJ2-1	TGCGCCAGCAGCTTGGGGCTAGCGAATATCAATGAGCAGTTCTTC	CASSLGLANINEQFF
TRBV4-1	-	14	-	TRBJ2-3	TGCGCCAGCAGCGCATCGGCCAGGGCAGATACGCAGTATTTT	CASSASARADTQYF
TRBV24-1	-	18	-	TRBJ2-3	TGTGCCACCAGTGATTTAACAGGGCACGAGCCTAGCACAGATACGCAGTATTTT	CATSDLTGHEPSTDTQYF
TRBV7-3	-	14	-	TRBJ1-2	TGTGCCAGCAGCTTAATTGGGCCTACCTATGGCTACACCTTC	CASSLIGPTYGYTF
TRBV28	-	16	-	TRBJ1-4	TGTGCCAGCAGTTTATGGGGGAGGGCAGGGGAAGGAAAACTGTTTTTT	CASSLWGRAGEGKLFF
TRBV5-4	-	15	TRBD2	TRBJ2-2	TGTGCCAGCCGCCTAGCGGGAGTTGACACCGGGGAGCTGTTTTTT	CASRLAGVDTGELFF
TRBV11-1	few	14	-	TRBJ2-2	TGTGCCAGCAGCTTAGCTTCATACACCGGGGAGCTGTTTTTT	CASSLASYTGELFF
TRBV19	once	13	-	TRBJ1-2	TGTGCCAGTAGTCCCACAGGGAACTATGGCTACACCTTC	CASSPTGNYGYTF
TRBV6-5	-	13	TRBD1	TRBJ1-2	TGTGCCAGCAGAAGGACAGGGAACTATGGCTACACCTTC	CASRRTGNYGYTF
TRBV5-4	-	15	-	TRBJ2-6	TGTGCCAGCAGCTTGAGGGGCGCTGGGGCCAACGTCCTGACTTTC	CASSLRGAGANVLTF
TRBV29-1	once	15	TRBD2	TRBJ2-2	TGCAGCGTCGGACTAGCGGGGGCGAACACCGGGGAGCTGTTTTTT	CSVGLAGANTGELFF
TRBV6-5	-	13	-	TRBJ1-5	TGTGCCAGCAGTTACTCATCAGATCAGCCCCAGCATTTT	CASSYSSDQPQHF
TRBV2	-	15	-	TRBJ1-4	TGTGCCAGCAGGGCGCTACAGGGCTATAATGAAAAACTGTTTTTT	CASRALQGYNEKLFF
TRBV29-1	once	13	-	TRBJ1-1	TGCAGCGTTGAAGACAGGGGGAACACTGAAGCTTTCTTT	CSVEDRGNTEAFF
TRBV6-1	-	16	-	TRBJ1-4	TGTGCCAGCAGTGCACATCTTCGGGACACTTATGAAAAACTGTTTTTT	CASSAHLRDTYEKLFF
TRBV7-9	once	14	-	TRBJ2-3	TGTGCCAGCAGCTCCGACAGAAGCACAGATACGCAGTATTTT	CASSSDRSTDTQYF
TRBV2	-	16	TRBD1	TRBJ1-2	TGTGCCAGCAGTGAAGAGGGGGGACAGGTGAACTATGGCTACACCTTC	CASSEEGGQVNYGYTF
TRBV24-1	-	13	TRBD1	TRBJ2-7	TGTGCCACCAGGGGAACAGGGGCGGGCGAGCAGTACTTC	CATRGTGAGEQYF
TRBV29-1	-	19	TRBD2	TRBJ2-1	TGCAGCGTTGGTCGCGGGACTAGCGGGAGGACAAGCTCCTACAATGAGCAGTTCTTC	CSVGRGTSGRTSSYNEQFF
TRBV5-8	-	16	TRBD1	TRBJ2-7	TGTGCCAGCAGCTGGGGGGACAGGGTCCCGGGTTACGAGCAGTACTTC	CASSWGDRVPGYEQYF
TRBV4-1	-	16	-	TRBJ1-1	TGCGCCAGCAGCCGAGGGCTCACAGGGAGTGAGACTGAAGCTTTCTTT	CASSRGLTGSETEAFF
TRBV5-4	-	14	-	TRBJ2-3	TGTGCCAGCAGCTCGAGACAGAGCACAGATACGCAGTATTTT	CASSSRQSTDTQYF
TRBV9	-	13	TRBD1	TRBJ1-5	TGTGCCAGCAGTCGGACAGGGGGGCAGCCCCAGCATTTT	CASSRTGGQPQHF
TRBV6-5	-	13	-	TRBJ2-7	TGTGCCAGCAGTCCAGGTGGCCCCTACGAGCAGTACTTC	CASSPGGPYEQYF